Presented here are 24 T cell receptor beta chains from one specimen sequenced in a study of T cells after somatic rescue of genetic block. Libraries were prepared by immunoSEQ multiplex PCR; TCRdb keeps only in-frame clonotypes and omits some of them. The sample carries 65,000 to 70,000 clones, 92% recorded once. The sample taken for sequencing was peripheral blood mononuclear cells (PBMCs). These receptors all come from a man aged 35 to 55.

The chain combines TRBV11-2 with TRBJ2-1, with D unresolved. Germline V gene lookup returns CDR1 SGHAT and CDR2 FQNNGV. With 1 base removed from V and 0 bases from J, the gap between germline ends came to 10 bases. CDR3 length: 16 residues. CDR3 residues: CASSLAGRSSYNEQFF. In DNA, the CDR3 is TGTGCCAGCAGCTTAGCAGGACGGAGCTCCTACAATGAGCAGTTCTTC.

This clone showed up just a few times. The rearrangement joins TRBV7-3 to TRBJ1-1; TRBD1 is a possible D gene (6 bases). CDR3 size: 13 residues. V lost 5 bases, J lost 7 bases, and 14 bases lay in between. Germline CDR1 reads SGHTA; CDR2 reads FQGTGA. Written as DNA, the CDR3 is TGTGCCAGCAGCCCTTCGGGGGGGCGTGAAGCTTTCTTT. Translated: CASSPSGGREAFF.

This clone was detected a few times. The J gene is TRBJ1-5, the V gene TRBV30; perhaps TRBD1 as D (5 bases). Trimming shortened V by 2 bases and J by 5 bases, and 10 bases separated the two germline ends. Germline V gene sequence: CDR1 GTSNPN, CDR2 SVGIG (reference sequence). There are 13 residues in the CDR3. The CDR3 loop is CAWSPTAYQPQHF. In nucleotides, the CDR3 is TGTGCCTGGAGTCCGACAGCATATCAGCCCCAGCATTTT.

This chain connects TRBV7-7 to TRBJ2-5, with D unclear. The CDR3 has 14 residues. Germline V gives CDR1 SSHAT, CDR2 FNYEAQ (reference sequence). V lost 0 bases and J 0 bases, leaving 5 bases between the germline ends. The chain's CDR3 is CASSLAGNQETQYF. CDR3 in DNA: TGTGCCAGCAGCTTAGCGGGAAACCAAGAGACCCAGTACTTC.

V and J are TRBV6-5 and TRBJ2-7, with TRBD2 identical over 8 bases. V lost 4 bases and J lost 3; bases outside the gene matches: 5. Per the germline V gene, CDR1 is MNHEY and CDR2 is SVGAGI. The CDR3 sequence is 14 residues long. Here the CDR3 reads CASSLAGSYYEQYF. CDR3 sequence (DNA): TGTGCCAGCAGTTTAGCGGGGTCATACTACGAGCAGTACTTC.

The rearrangement uses TRBV7-6 and TRBJ2-3, with 9 nucleotides matching TRBD2. V dropped 5 bases and J dropped 2; count of bases not matched to a gene: 14. Germline assignment: CDR1 SGHVS and CDR2 FNYEAQ. The CDR3 consists of 18 residues. CDR3 in DNA: TGTGCCAGCAGCCTGCTTGTTAGCGGGGGTTCAGACACAGATACGCAGTATTTT. Translation gives CASSLLVSGGSDTDTQYF.

The chain employs TRBV6-1 and TRBJ2-6; D remains ambiguous. V lost 2 bases and J lost 1, with 6 bases in between. The CDR3 is made up of 15 amino acids. The germline V gene encodes CDR1 MNHNS and CDR2 SASEGT. The CDR3 bases are TGTGCCAGCAGTGAACTCGATTCTGGGGCCAACGTCCTGACTTTC. Translation: CASSELDSGANVLTF.

This chain links TRBV6-6 with TRBJ1-1; D remains unclear. The CDR3 contains 13 residues. V lost 7 bases and J lost 0, with 9 bases in between. Germline V gene data show CDR1 as MNHNY and CDR2 as SVGAGI (reference sequence). CDR3 bases: TGTGCCAGCAACGAACAAGTGAACACTGAAGCTTTCTTT. Translating it yields CASNEQVNTEAFF.

The chain uses TRBV29-1 and TRBJ1-1; TRBD1 matches 8 bases. The V and J ends lost 6 bases and 1 base, in that order; junction bases with no gene match: 7. Germline V gene data show CDR1 as SQVTM and CDR2 as ANQGSEA. The CDR3 is 14 amino acids. The CDR3 here is CSVSGQATNTEAFF. In DNA, the CDR3 is TGCAGCGTCTCGGGACAGGCGACGAACACTGAAGCTTTCTTT.

The chain combines TRBV10-3 with TRBJ2-7, with 7 bases fitting TRBD1. This CDR3 spans 12 amino acids. Per germline, CDR1 ENHRY and CDR2 SYGVKD. V lost 8 bases to trimming and J lost 6 bases; unmatched junction nucleotides: 7. Here the CDR3 reads CAIAQGSIEQYF. The DNA of the CDR3 is TGTGCCATCGCACAGGGGTCTATCGAGCAGTACTTC.

The gene calls are TRBV7-9 and TRBJ2-3; 11 bases fit TRBD2. V gave up 3 bases and J gave up 4 bases; unmatched junction bases: 6. This CDR3 spans 16 amino acids. In germline, CDR1 is SEHNR, CDR2 FQNEAQ (reference sequence). The CDR3 spells CASSFLAGGGPDTQYF. The CDR3 bases are TGTGCCAGCAGCTTCTTAGCGGGAGGGGGCCCAGATACGCAGTATTTT. Drawing the rest from reference TRBV7-9 and TRBJ2-3, the complete variable domain is DTGVSQNPRHKITKRGQNVTFRCDPISEHNRLYWYRQTLGQGPEFLTYFQNEAQLEKSRLLSDRFSAERPKGSFSTLEIQRTEQGDSAMYLCASSFLAGGGPDTQYFGPGTRLTVL.

Concerning this clone: Germline is not matched at one junction end, which may reflect a read error. This rearrangement joins TRBV2 to TRBJ2-1, with 13 bases lining up with TRBD2. This CDR3 has 13 residues. Germline CDR1 SNHLY, CDR2 FYNNEI. This CDR3 reads CAGGLAGDNAQFF. The CDR3 nucleotides read TGTGCCGGAGGACTAGCGGGGGACAATGCGCAGTTCTTC.

This clone occurred a few times. The chain employs TRBV25-1 and TRBJ1-3; D may be TRBD1 (6 bases). The germline V and J ends were trimmed by 9 bases and 4 bases, with 13 bases remaining between them. Germline V gives CDR1 MGHDK, CDR2 SYGVNS. The CDR3 has 13 residues. The CDR3 here is CASQTGPGNTIYF. In nucleotides, the CDR3 is TGTGCCAGTCAAACAGGGCCCGGAAACACCATATATTTT.

This chain joins TRBV6-5 and TRBJ2-7; D is perhaps TRBD1 (5 bases). Germline CDR1 and CDR2: MNHEY and SVGAGI. This CDR3 is built from 15 residues. Trimming took 6 bases from V and 3 from J, leaving 18 bases between them. This CDR3 is CASSPRRTSDYEQYF. The CDR3 DNA follows: TGTGCCAGCAGCCCACGCCGGACAAGTGACTACGAGCAGTACTTC.

This clone was recorded only once. This rearrangement joins TRBV5-6 to TRBJ1-1, with 9 bases lining up with TRBD1. The CDR3 contains 15 residues. Germline values: CDR1 SGHDT, CDR2 YYEEEE. Trimming took 4 bases from V and 11 from J; bases not matched to a gene: 15. The CDR3: CASSPLGQGHERAFF. CDR3 in DNA: TGTGCCAGCAGCCCCTTGGGACAGGGACATGAACGGGCTTTCTTT.

This chain connects TRBV5-1 to TRBJ1-4; 7 positions match TRBD1. There are 16 residues in the CDR3. Germline CDR1 reads SGHRS; CDR2 reads YFSETQ. Trimming took 0 bases from V and 6 from J; bases not matched to a gene: 8. The CDR3 DNA follows: TGCGCCAGCAGCTTGGCCATGCTTACAGGGGATGAAAAACTGTTTTTT. Translated: CASSLAMLTGDEKLFF.

The chain carries TRBV27 and TRBJ2-7; TRBD2 might be the D (7 bases). Per germline, CDR1 MNHEY and CDR2 SMNVEV (reference sequence). Trimming took 6 bases from V and 5 from J, leaving 17 bases between them. The CDR3 is 14 residues long. The CDR3 reads CASRWGGQGNEQYF. The CDR3 DNA reads TGTGCCAGCAGATGGGGGGGGCAGGGGAACGAGCAGTACTTC.

Comment on this clone: Within the sample, other DNA sequences also encode this same CDR3. The rearrangement uses TRBV5-1 and TRBJ2-6; perhaps TRBD1 as D (5 bases). This CDR3 contains 16 residues. Germline V lookup: CDR1 SGHRS, CDR2 YFSETQ. With 0 bases removed from V and 0 bases from J, the gap between germline ends came to 7 bases. The CDR3 DNA reads as TGCGCCAGCAGCTTGGCCCAGGGCTCTGGGGCCAACGTCCTGACTTTC. Translated, it gives CASSLAQGSGANVLTF.

The rearrangement uses TRBV28 and TRBJ1-5; no firm D call. Germline CDR1 reads MDHEN; CDR2 reads SYDVKM. Trimming left V 3 bases short and J 11 bases short, with 11 bases between. This CDR3 is 12 amino acids long. CDR3 residues: CASSFGFSTQHF. The CDR3 DNA follows: TGTGCCAGCAGTTTCGGATTCAGTACCCAGCATTTT.

The rearrangement joins TRBV4-1 to TRBJ2-1; 12 bases align to TRBD2. J lost 5 bases, V lost 2 bases, and 10 bases had no gene match. The V gene's germline CDR1 is MGHRA and CDR2 YSYEKL. The CDR3 length is 18 residues. Written as DNA, the CDR3 is TGCGCCAGCAGCCAACTCTGGGCTAGCGGGAGGGAAGACAATGAGCAGTTCTTC. It codes for CASSQLWASGREDNEQFF.

This chain uses TRBV2 with TRBJ2-5; D could derive from TRBD1 or TRBD2 (5 bases each). CDR1 SNHLY and CDR2 FYNNEI come from the germline V gene. V was shortened by 7 bases and J by 5 bases, with 17 bases between the two germline ends. There are 14 residues in the CDR3. The CDR3 reads CASKLIRGGETQYF. CDR3 DNA: TGTGCCAGCAAGTTAATCCGGGGCGGGGAGACCCAGTACTTC.

This rearrangement joins TRBV5-6 to TRBJ2-7; D not resolved. V was clipped by 1 base and J by 0 bases, with 8 bases between them. The CDR3 consists of 14 residues. CDR1 SGHDT and CDR2 YYEEEE come from the germline V gene. The DNA of the CDR3 is TGTGCCAGCAGCTTGCGCCAGAACTCCTACGAGCAGTACTTC. Protein product: CASSLRQNSYEQYF.

This chain connects TRBV6-6 to TRBJ1-2, with unresolved D. Germline V gene data show CDR1 as MNHNY and CDR2 as SVGAGI (reference sequence). Trimming removed 2 bases at V and 8 bases at J, with 9 bases between. The CDR3 length is 12 residues. This CDR3 is CASSYREDGYTF. The CDR3 DNA sequence: TGTGCCAGCAGTTACAGGGAGGACGGCTACACCTTC.

The V and J genes are TRBV27 and TRBJ1-6; perhaps TRBD1 as D (5 bases). CDR1 is MNHEY and CDR2 is SMNVEV in the germline V gene (reference sequence). The CDR3 runs 14 residues. The V end lost 2 bases, the J end lost 7 bases, and 9 bases lay between the germline ends. The CDR3 DNA reads as TGTGCCAGCAGTTTAGCACGGGGGAATTCACCCCTCCACTTT. It specifies CASSLARGNSPLHF.